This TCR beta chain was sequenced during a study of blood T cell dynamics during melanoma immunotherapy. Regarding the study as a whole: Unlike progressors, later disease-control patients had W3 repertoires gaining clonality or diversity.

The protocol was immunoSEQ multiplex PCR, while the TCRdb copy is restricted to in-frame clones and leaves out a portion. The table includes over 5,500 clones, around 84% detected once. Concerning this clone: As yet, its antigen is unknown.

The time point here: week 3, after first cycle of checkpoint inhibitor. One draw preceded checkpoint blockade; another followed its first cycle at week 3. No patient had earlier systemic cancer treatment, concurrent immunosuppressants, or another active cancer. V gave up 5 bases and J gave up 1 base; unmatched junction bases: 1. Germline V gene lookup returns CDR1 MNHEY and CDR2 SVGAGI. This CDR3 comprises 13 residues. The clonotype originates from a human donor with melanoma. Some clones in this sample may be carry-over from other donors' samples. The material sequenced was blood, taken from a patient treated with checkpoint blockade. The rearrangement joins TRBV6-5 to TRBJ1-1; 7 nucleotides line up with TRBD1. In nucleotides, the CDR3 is TGTGCCAGCAGTCGGACAGGGAACACTGAAGCTTTCTTT. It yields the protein CASSRTGNTEAFF.